The T cell receptor (beta chain) under discussion was sequenced for a study of post-analysis software for immune sequencing data. Overall study context: The disease courses covered relapsing-remitting, secondary progressive and progressive-relapsing multiple sclerosis.

Study observations and caveats: The study found TRBV5-6, TRBV5-1 and TRBV20-1 among five or six TRBV segments more frequent in patients than controls. F measure clustering grouped samples strongly by preparation batch. Compared with controls, patients showed significantly lower normalized Chao1 diversity.

Notes on this clonotype: Its antigen is unknown.

This CDR3 region has 12 residues. Germline CDR1 and CDR2: MDHEN and SYDVKM. Trimming shortened V by 8 bases and J by 3 bases, and 11 bases separated the two germline ends. Prepared TCR beta cDNA libraries contained unique molecular identifiers. It was from roughly 1 to 10 million T cells that roughly 0.5 million cDNA molecules came. TCRdb re-derived calls from the PCR reads in MiXCR, one entry per CDR3 protein. The data hold roughly 170,000 distinct CDR3 sequences, with approximately 30% observed a single time. This sequence was found in a girl under 18 with multiple sclerosis. The chain couples TRBV28 to TRBJ2-7; D tentatively fits TRBD1 or TRBD2 (5 bases each). The sequenced sample consisted of blood. The CDR3 protein is CASPGPFYEQYF. The CDR3 DNA sequence: TGTGCCAGCCCGGGGCCTTTCTACGAGCAGTACTTC. Together with reference TRBV28 and TRBJ2-7, the CDR3 gives the full variable domain: DVKVTQSSRYLVKRTGEKVFLECVQDMDHENMFWYRQDPGLGLRLIYFSYDVKMKEKGDIPEGYSVSREKKERFSLILESASTNQTSMYLCASPGPFYEQYFGPGTRLTVT.